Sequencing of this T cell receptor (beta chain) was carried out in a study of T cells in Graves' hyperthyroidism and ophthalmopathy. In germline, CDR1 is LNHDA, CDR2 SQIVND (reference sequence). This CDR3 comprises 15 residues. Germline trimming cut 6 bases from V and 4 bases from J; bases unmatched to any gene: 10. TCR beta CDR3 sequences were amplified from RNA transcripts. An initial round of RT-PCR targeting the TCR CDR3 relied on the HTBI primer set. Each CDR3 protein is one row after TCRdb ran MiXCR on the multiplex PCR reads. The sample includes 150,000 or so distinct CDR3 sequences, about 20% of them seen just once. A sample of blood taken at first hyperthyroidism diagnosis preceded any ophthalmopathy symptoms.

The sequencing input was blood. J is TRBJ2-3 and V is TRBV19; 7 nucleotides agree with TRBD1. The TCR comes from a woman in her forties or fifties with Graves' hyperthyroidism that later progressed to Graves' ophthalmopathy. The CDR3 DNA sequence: TGTGCCAGTAGCGATCTGGGGACAGCGGCAGATACGCAGTATTTT. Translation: CASSDLGTAADTQYF.